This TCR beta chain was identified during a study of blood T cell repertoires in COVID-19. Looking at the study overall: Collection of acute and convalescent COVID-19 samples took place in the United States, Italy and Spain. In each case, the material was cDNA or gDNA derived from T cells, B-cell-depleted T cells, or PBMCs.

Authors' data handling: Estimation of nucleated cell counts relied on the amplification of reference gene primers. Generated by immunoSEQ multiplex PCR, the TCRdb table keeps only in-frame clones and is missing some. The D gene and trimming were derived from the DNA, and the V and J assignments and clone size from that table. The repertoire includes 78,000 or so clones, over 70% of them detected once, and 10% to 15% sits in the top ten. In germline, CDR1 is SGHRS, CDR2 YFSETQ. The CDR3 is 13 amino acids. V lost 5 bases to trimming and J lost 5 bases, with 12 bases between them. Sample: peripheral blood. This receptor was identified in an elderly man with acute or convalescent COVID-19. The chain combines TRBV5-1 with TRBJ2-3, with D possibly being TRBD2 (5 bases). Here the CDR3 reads CASRVGRGDTQYF. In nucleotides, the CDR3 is TGCGCCAGCAGGGTTGGACGGGGAGATACGCAGTATTTT.